Below, one T cell receptor (beta chain) is given with its context. The sample belongs to a study of blood T cell repertoires in COVID-19. Study background: Samples of COVID-19 (acute and convalescent) were obtained from the United States, Italy and Spain.

As originally analysed: Reference gene primer amplification gave nucleated cell count estimates. Profiled with immunoSEQ multiplex PCR; TCRdb holds only in-frame clones, not every one. V, J and clone size are those of that table, while D and trimming were read from the DNA. Of some 29,000 clones listed, roughly three quarters are singletons. After removal of 7 bases from V and 3 bases from J, the junction contained 9 bases not matched to a gene. Germline CDR1 MNHEY, CDR2 SVGAGI. The CDR3 consists of 14 residues. This rearrangement joins TRBV6-5 to TRBJ2-7, with 7 bases identical to TRBD1. Sequenced material: peripheral blood. The sequence was obtained from a man aged 70 or older with acute or convalescent COVID-19. Here the CDR3 reads CASTRQDRCYEQYF. CDR3 nucleotides: TGTGCCAGCACTCGCCAGGACAGGTGCTACGAGCAGTACTTC.